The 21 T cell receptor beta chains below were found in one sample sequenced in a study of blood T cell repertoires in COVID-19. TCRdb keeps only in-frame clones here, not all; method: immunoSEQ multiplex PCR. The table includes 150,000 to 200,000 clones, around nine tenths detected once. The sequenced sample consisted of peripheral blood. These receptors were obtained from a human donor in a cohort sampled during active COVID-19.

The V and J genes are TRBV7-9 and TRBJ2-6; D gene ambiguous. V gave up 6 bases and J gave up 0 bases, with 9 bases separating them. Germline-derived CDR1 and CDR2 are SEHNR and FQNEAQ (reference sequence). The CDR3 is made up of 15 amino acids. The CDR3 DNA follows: TGTGCCAGCAGTCCACCGGGCTCTGGGGCCAACGTCCTGACTTTC. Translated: CASSPPGSGANVLTF.

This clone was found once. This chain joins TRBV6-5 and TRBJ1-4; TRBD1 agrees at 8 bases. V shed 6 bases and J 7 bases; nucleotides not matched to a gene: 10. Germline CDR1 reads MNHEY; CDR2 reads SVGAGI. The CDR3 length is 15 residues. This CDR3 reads CASRRRQGLLEKLFF. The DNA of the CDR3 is TGTGCCAGCAGGCGCCGACAGGGGTTACTTGAAAAACTGTTTTTT.

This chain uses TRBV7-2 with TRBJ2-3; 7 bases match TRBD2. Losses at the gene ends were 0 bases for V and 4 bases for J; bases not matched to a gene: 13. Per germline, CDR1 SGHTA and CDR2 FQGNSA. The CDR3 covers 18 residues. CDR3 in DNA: TGTGCCAGCAGCTTAGCCCCCCGGGGAGCGGGGAGTGCAGATACGCAGTATTTT. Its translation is CASSLAPRGAGSADTQYF.

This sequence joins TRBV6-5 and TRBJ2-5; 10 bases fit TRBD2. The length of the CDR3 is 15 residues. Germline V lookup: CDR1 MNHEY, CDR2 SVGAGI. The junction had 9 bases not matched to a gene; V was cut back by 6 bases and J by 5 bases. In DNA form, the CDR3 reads TGTGCCAGCAGGGAGAGCGGGAGGGCCAGGGAGACCCAGTACTTC. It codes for CASRESGRARETQYF.

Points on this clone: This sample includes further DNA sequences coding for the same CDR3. For the CDR3, the DNA is TGTGCCAGCTCACCCCCGGGACAGGGAGAACATGGCTACACCTTC. Its protein product is CASSPPGQGEHGYTF. This chain links TRBV18 with TRBJ1-2; TRBD1 aligns across 9 bases. CDR3 size: 15 residues. The junction had 8 bases not matched to a gene; V was cut back by 3 bases and J by 6 bases. Germline CDR1 and CDR2: KGHSH and LQKENI.

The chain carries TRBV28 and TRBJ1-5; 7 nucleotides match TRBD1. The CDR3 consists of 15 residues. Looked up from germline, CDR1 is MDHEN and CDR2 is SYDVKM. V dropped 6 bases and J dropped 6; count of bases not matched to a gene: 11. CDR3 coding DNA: TGTGCCAGCAGATCGGGACAGAATATACTTCAGCCCCAGCATTTT. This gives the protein CASRSGQNILQPQHF.

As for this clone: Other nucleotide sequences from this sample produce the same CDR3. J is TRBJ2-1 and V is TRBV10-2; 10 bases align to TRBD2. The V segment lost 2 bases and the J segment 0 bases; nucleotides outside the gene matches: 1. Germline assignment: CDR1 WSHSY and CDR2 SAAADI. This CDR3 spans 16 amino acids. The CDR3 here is CASSEQRGGSYNEQFF. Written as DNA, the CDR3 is TGCGCCAGCAGTGAGCAGCGGGGGGGCTCCTACAATGAGCAGTTCTTC.

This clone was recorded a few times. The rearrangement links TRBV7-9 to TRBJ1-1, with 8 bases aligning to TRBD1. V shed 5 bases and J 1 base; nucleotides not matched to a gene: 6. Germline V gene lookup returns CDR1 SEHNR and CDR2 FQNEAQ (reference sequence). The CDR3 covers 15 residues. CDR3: CASSLTGTGNTEAFF. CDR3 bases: TGTGCCAGCAGCCTTACTGGGACAGGGAACACTGAAGCTTTCTTT.

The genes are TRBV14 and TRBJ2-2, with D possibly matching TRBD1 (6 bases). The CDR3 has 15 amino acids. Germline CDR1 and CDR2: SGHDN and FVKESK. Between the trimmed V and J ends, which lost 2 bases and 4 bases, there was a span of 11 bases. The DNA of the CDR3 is TGTGCCAGCAGCCAAATCACAGGGCGCACCGGGGAGCTGTTTTTT. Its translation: CASSQITGRTGELFF.

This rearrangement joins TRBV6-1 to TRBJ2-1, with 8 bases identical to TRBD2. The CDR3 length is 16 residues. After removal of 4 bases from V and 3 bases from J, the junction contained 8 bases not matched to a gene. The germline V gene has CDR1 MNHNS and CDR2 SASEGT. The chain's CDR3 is CASSGLGAGDYNEQFF. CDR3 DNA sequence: TGTGCCAGCAGTGGCCTGGGAGCGGGGGACTACAATGAGCAGTTCTTC.

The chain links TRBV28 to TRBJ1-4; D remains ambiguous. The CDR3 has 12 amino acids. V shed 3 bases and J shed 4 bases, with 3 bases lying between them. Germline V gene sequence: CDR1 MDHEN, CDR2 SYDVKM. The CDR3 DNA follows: TGTGCCAGCAGTTTCGGTAATGAAAAACTGTTTTTT. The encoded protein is CASSFGNEKLFF.

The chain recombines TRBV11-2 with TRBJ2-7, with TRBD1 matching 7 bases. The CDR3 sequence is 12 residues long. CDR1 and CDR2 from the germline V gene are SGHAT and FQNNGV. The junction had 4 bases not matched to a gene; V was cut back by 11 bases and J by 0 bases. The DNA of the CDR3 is TGTGCCTCGGGACAGAGCTCCTACGAGCAGTACTTC. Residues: CASGQSSYEQYF.

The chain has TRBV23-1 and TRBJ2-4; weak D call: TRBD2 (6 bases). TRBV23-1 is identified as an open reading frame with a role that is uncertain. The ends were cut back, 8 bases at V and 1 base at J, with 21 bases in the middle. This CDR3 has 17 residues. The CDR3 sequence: CASLSRGGEVAKNIQYF. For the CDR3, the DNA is TGCGCCAGCCTCTCTCGGGGCGGGGAGGTGGCCAAAAACATTCAGTACTTC.

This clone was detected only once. CDR3 residues: CASSQGGLASTGELFF. Written as DNA, the CDR3 is TGTGCCAGCAGCCAAGGGGGCCTAGCGAGCACCGGGGAGCTGTTTTTT. The chain carries TRBV7-8 and TRBJ2-2; D possibly corresponds to TRBD1 (7 bases). Germline V gene sequence: CDR1 SGHVS, CDR2 FQNEAQ. The ends were cut back, 5 bases at V and 4 bases at J, with 17 bases in the middle. The CDR3 covers 16 residues.

CDR3 bases: TGTGCCAGCAGCAGCCGGGACAGGGTTACAGATACGCAGTATTTT. Protein sequence: CASSSRDRVTDTQYF. The J gene is TRBJ2-3, the V gene TRBV6-6, with 9 bases lining up with TRBD1. This CDR3 spans 15 amino acids. Germline-derived CDR1 and CDR2 are MNHNY and SVGAGI (reference sequence). The V and J ends lost 6 bases and 3 bases, in that order; junction bases with no gene match: 7.

The CDR3 DNA is TGCGCCAGCAGCCACTCCGGGACACCCTATGGCGATGAGCAGTTCTTC. Its protein product is CASSHSGTPYGDEQFF. This chain uses TRBV4-3 with TRBJ2-1, with a weak D call TRBD1 (6 bases). The V gene lost 3 bases and the J gene lost 8 bases, with 20 bases spanning the gap. This CDR3 contains 16 residues. CDR1 LGHNA and CDR2 YSLEER come from the germline V gene.

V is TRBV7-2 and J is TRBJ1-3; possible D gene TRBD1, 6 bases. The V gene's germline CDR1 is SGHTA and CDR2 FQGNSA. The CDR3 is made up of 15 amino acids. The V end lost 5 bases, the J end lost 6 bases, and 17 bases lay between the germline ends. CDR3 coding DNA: TGTGCCAGCAGCGGCGGACAGCCTTATCAAAACACCATATATTTT. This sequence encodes CASSGGQPYQNTIYF.

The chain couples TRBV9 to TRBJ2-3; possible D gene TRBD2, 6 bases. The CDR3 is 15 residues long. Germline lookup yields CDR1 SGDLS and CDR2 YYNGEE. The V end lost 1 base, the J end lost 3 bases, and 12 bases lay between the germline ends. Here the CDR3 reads CASSVYGGWTDTQYF. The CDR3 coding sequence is TGTGCCAGCAGCGTATATGGGGGGTGGACAGATACGCAGTATTTT.

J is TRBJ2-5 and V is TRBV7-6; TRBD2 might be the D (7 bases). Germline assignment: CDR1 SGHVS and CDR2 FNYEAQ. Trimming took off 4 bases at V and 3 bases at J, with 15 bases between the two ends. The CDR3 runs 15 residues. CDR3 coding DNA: TGTGCCAGCAGCTCAACTCCGGGGGGCGAAGAGACCCAGTACTTC. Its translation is CASSSTPGGEETQYF.

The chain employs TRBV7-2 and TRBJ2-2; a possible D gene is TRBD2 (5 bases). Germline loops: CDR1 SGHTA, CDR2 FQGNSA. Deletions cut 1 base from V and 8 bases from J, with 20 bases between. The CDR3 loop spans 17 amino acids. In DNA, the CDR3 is TGTGCCAGCAGCTTAGGGGGTGGTAGCGCACAAGGAGGGGAGCTGTTTTTT. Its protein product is CASSLGGGSAQGGELFF.

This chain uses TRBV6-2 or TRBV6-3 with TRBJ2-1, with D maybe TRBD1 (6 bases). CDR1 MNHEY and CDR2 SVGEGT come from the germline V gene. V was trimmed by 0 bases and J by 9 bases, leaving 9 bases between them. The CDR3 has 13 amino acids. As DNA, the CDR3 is TGTGCCAGCAGTTACTCAGGGGGAATTGAGCAGTTCTTC. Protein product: CASSYSGGIEQFF.